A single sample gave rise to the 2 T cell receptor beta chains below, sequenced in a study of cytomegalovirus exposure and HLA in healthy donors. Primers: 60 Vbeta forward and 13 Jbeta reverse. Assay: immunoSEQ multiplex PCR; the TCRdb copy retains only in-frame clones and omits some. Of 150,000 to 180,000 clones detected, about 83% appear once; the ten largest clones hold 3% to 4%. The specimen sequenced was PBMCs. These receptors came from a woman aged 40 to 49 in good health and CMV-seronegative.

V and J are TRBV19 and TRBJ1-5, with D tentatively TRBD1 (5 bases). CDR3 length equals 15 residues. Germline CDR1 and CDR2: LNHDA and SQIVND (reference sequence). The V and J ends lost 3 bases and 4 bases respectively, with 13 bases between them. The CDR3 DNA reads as TGTGCCAGTAGTATTCCGGGGGACGGGAATCAGCCCCAGCATTTT. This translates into CASSIPGDGNQPQHF.

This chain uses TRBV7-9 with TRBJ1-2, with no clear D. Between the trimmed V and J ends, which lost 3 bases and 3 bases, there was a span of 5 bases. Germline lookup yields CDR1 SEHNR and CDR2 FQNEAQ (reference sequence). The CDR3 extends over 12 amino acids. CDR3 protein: CASSLSDYGYTF. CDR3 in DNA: TGTGCCAGCAGCTTGTCAGACTATGGCTACACCTTC.